Listed here is a single T cell receptor (beta chain). The table came from immunoSEQ multiplex PCR; TCRdb's copy has only in-frame clones and leaves some out. The table shows 400,000 to 500,000 clones, with roughly 88% occurring only once. All exposed participants met a person with COVID-19 within 2 weeks before entering the study. The CDR3 extends over 15 amino acids. V was clipped by 2 bases and J by 2 bases, with 10 bases between them. The germline V gene encodes CDR1 LGHDT and CDR2 YNNKEL (reference sequence). The source of the sample is a study of blood T cell repertoires in COVID-19. As for the study in general: Spain, Italy and the United States supplied samples that represented acute and convalescent COVID-19. The cDNA or gDNA used as material had been derived from T cells, B-cell-depleted T cells, or PBMCs.

The clonotype comes from a woman aged 18-35 years who had been exposed to COVID-19. The V and J genes are TRBV3-1 (or the pseudogene TRBV3-2) and TRBJ2-1, with D possibly TRBD1 on 5 matching bases. Sequencing was carried out using PBMCs or T cells enriched from blood (not recorded which). CDR3: CASSQKGDAYNEQFF. The CDR3 DNA sequence: TGTGCCAGCAGCCAAAAAGGGGATGCCTACAATGAGCAGTTCTTC.